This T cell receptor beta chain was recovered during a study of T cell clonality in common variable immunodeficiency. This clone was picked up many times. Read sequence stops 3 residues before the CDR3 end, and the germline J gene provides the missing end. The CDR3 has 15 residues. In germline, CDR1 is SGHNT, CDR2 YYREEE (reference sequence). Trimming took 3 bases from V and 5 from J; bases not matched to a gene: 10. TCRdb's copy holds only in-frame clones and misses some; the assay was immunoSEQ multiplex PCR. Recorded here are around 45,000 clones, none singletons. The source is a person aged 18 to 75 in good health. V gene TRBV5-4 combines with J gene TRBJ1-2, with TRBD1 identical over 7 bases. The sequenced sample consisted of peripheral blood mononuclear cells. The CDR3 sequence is CASSSITGTEYGYTF. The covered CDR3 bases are TGTGCCAGCAGCTCCATCACCGGGACAGAGTATGGC.